This TCR beta chain was obtained from a study of T cells in Graves' hyperthyroidism and ophthalmopathy. This clonotype has just a few counts. The target antigen is unknown. V shed 4 bases and J shed 1 base, with 8 bases lying between them. Germline assignment: CDR1 MNHEY and CDR2 SMNVEV (reference sequence). CDR3 size: 14 residues. Findings of the study overall: Blood also showed most of the thyroid clonotypes that were expanded above 0.001. Before onset, by a median of approximately 5.9 months, the model predicted ophthalmopathy.

In patients aged 18 to 65, hyperthyroidism was newly diagnosed, with duration under 2 months. PBMCs came from over 8.5 ml fresh peripheral blood. RNA transcripts yielded amplified TCR beta CDR3 regions. Using the HTBI primer set, a first-round RT-PCR was run on the TCR CDR3. MiXCR, applied by TCRdb to the multiplex PCR reads, yields one record per CDR3 protein. The table records 400,000 to 600,000 distinct CDR3 sequences, around 20% of them present only once. This sequence was found in a man aged 18 to 29 with Graves' hyperthyroidism. Sequenced sample: blood. V gene TRBV27 combines with J gene TRBJ1-5, with unresolved D. The CDR3 region is CASSYLDSNQPQHF. The CDR3 region has the DNA TGTGCCAGCAGTTATCTCGACAGCAATCAGCCCCAGCATTTT.